This TCR beta chain stems from a study of blood T cell repertoires in COVID-19. Study-level background: The samples span acute and convalescent COVID-19 from the United States, Italy and Spain.

CDR1 is SEHNR and CDR2 is FQNEAQ in the germline V gene (reference sequence). Trimming at V came to 8 bases and at J to 5 bases, leaving 11 bases not matched to a gene. The CDR3 totals 15 residues. Authors' methods: The assay estimated nucleated cells by amplifying reference gene primers. Using immunoSEQ multiplex PCR, the repertoire was profiled, and TCRdb retains in-frame clones only, with some absent. That table furnishes V, J and clone size, whereas the DNA furnished D and trimming. This table has 270,000 or so clones, 83% appearing once. The sequence was obtained from a woman in her forties or fifties who had recovered from COVID-19. The J gene is TRBJ2-1, the V gene TRBV7-9; 8 nucleotides match TRBD2. Material: peripheral blood. DNA of the CDR3: TGTGCCAGCGGCGACGACCGGGGGGGAGACAATGAGCAGTTCTTC. This codes for CASGDDRGGDNEQFF.